A selection of T cell receptor beta chains follows, all from one sample in a study of Ad26.COV2.S vaccination and SARS-CoV-2 variants. The data were produced by immunoSEQ multiplex PCR, yet TCRdb's version contains in-frame clones alone and is incomplete. The sample lists about 330,000 clones, almost 90% seen once, with 4.5% to 5.5% in the top ten. The specimen was peripheral blood, collected in a trial of Ad26.COV2.S vaccine versus placebo. Receptor source: a person aged 18 to 65 who received the Ad26.COV2.S COVID-19 vaccine or a placebo. Each CDR3 is given with its conserved first and last residue. The order of the fields is clone size, V gene, J gene, D gene, CDR3 protein, CDR3 DNA. D genes are given only for firm matches. Rows give clone size only sometimes, using once, few, many, or a class for an expanded clone.

>.|TRBV27|TRBJ2-3|.
CASSPGQYTDTQYF
TGTGCCAGCAGTCCCGGACAGTACACAGATACGCAGTATTTT
>.|TRBV6-5|TRBJ1-6|TRBD1
CASRGRGIYSPLHF
TGTGCCAGCAGGGGCAGGGGGATCTATTCACCCCTCCACTTT
>.|TRBV4-1|TRBJ2-7|.
CASSQLAGQHKIYF
TGCGCCAGCAGCCAGCTAGCAGGACAGCATAAAATATACTTC
>.|TRBV4-3|TRBJ2-1|.
CASSKRADQMDEQFF
TGCGCCAGCAGCAAACGAGCGGATCAAATGGATGAGCAGTTCTTC
>once|TRBV7-2|TRBJ2-4|.
CASSQRIVYGKNIQYF
TGTGCCAGCAGCCAGAGGATTGTTTACGGCAAAAACATTCAGTACTTC
>.|TRBV11-2|TRBJ1-5|.
CASSLWGVGQPQHF
TGTGCCAGCAGCCTCTGGGGGGTCGGTCAGCCCCAGCATTTT
>.|TRBV2|TRBJ2-5|TRBD2
CASSEATLAGETQYF
TGTGCCAGCAGTGAAGCGACACTAGCGGGAGAGACCCAGTACTTC
>.|TRBV27|TRBJ1-1|.
CASRPLSRNTEAFF
TGTGCCAGCAGGCCTCTGAGCAGGAACACTGAAGCTTTCTTT
>.|TRBV5-1|TRBJ1-6|.
CASSSLPGSPLHF
TGCGCCAGCAGCTCTCTCCCGGGATCACCCCTCCACTTT
>.|TRBV7-9|TRBJ1-2|.
CASSSPPRLNFYTF
TGTGCCAGCAGCTCTCCTCCCCGGCTGAACTTCTACACCTTC
>.|TRBV7-3|TRBJ1-2|.
CASSYVGGVDYGYTF
TGTGCCAGCAGCTACGTCGGGGGCGTCGACTATGGCTACACCTTC
>.|TRBV5-1|TRBJ2-7|.
CASSLEDRPWEQYF
TGCGCCAGCAGCTTGGAAGACAGGCCTTGGGAGCAGTACTTC
>few|TRBV28|TRBJ1-2|.
CASVGEGAALHGYTF
TGTGCCAGCGTCGGGGAAGGGGCGGCCCTTCATGGCTACACCTTC
>.|TRBV6-5|TRBJ2-1|TRBD2
CASSPGLAGGREQFF
TGTGCCAGCAGTCCTGGACTAGCGGGGGGACGGGAGCAGTTCTTC
>.|TRBV4-3|TRBJ1-4|.
CASSQEGTTNEKLFF
TGCGCCAGCAGCCAAGAAGGGACTACTAATGAAAAACTGTTTTTT
>few|TRBV5-1|TRBJ1-6|.
CASSLENSPLHF
TGCGCCAGCAGCTTGGAAAATTCACCCCTCCACTTT
>.|TRBV7-2|TRBJ1-2|.
CASSLDRVYGYTF
TGTGCCAGCAGCCTCGACAGAGTCTATGGCTACACCTTC
>.|TRBV3-1/TRBV3-2|TRBJ2-1|.
CASSQDASAPYNEQFF
TGTGCCAGCAGCCAAGATGCGAGCGCACCCTACAATGAGCAGTTCTTC
>.|TRBV6-5|TRBJ2-1|.
CASSYQNNEQFF
TGTGCCAGCAGTTACCAAAACAATGAGCAGTTCTTC
>.|TRBV7-7|TRBJ2-5|TRBD1
CASSPDRDRPLNF
TGTGCCAGCAGTCCCGACCGGGACAGACCTTTGAACTTC
>.|TRBV11-1|TRBJ1-1|.
CASSTGQNTEAFF
TGTGCCAGCAGCACAGGGCAGAACACTGAAGCTTTCTTT
>.|TRBV4-1|TRBJ2-2|.
CASSQDGRGLVTGELFF
TGCGCCAGCAGCCAAGATGGGCGGGGGCTTGTCACCGGGGAGCTGTTTTTT
>.|TRBV5-4|TRBJ2-7|.
CASSFGPAAYEQYF
TGTGCCAGCAGCTTCGGTCCCGCTGCCTACGAGCAGTACTTC
>.|TRBV11-2|TRBJ1-2|.
CASSPEGHLYGYTF
TGTGCCAGCAGCCCCGAGGGTCACCTCTATGGCTACACCTTC
>.|TRBV7-9|TRBJ1-5|.
CASSLARNQPQHF
TGTGCCAGCAGCTTAGCTCGCAATCAGCCCCAGCATTTT
>.|TRBV7-2|TRBJ1-1|.
CASSLPDVYTEAFF
TGTGCCAGCAGCCTACCGGATGTATACACTGAAGCTTTCTTT
>once|TRBV25-1|TRBJ2-7|TRBD1
CASKQTGTGIYEQYF
TGTGCCAGCAAACAAACCGGGACAGGCATCTACGAGCAGTACTTC
>few|TRBV5-6|TRBJ2-7|.
CASSLGRNPYEQYF
TGTGCCAGCAGCTTGGGCAGAAACCCTTACGAGCAGTACTTC
>.|TRBV5-3|TRBJ1-5|.
CARSFTSFGLRGPDQPQHF
TGTGCCAGAAGCTTTACGTCTTTCGGCTTGCGGGGGCCGGATCAGCCCCAGCATTTT
>.|TRBV30|TRBJ2-2|.
CAWSLQNTGELFF
TGTGCCTGGAGTCTCCAGAACACCGGGGAGCTGTTTTTT
>.|TRBV6-1|TRBJ2-7|.
CASSEARVQQYF
TGTGCCAGCAGTGAAGCACGAGTGCAGCAGTACTTC
>.|TRBV5-1|TRBJ1-4|.
CASKGDDIEKLFF
TGCGCCAGCAAGGGGGACGACATAGAAAAACTGTTTTTT
>.|TRBV29-1|TRBJ2-4|TRBD1
CSVGSGTGTNIQYF
TGCAGCGTTGGCTCCGGGACAGGAACCAACATTCAGTACTTC